Listed below are T cell receptor beta chains from one sample, sequenced in a study of CD8+ T cells in alopecia areata. Assay used: immunoSEQ multiplex PCR; TCRdb lists only in-frame clones, some missing. Seen here are about 140,000 clones, around three fifths observed once, and the top ten hold roughly 6.5%. The source material was CD4+ T cells sorted from blood, sampled at week 0. These receptors were taken from a human donor with alopecia areata. Each CDR3 is given with its conserved first and last residue. D genes are given only for firm matches. Not every row has a clone size; where given, it reads once, few, many or a size class.

TRBV27	TRBJ2-7	-	-	TGTGCCAGCAGTAACGTTAGAGGGCCCGGGGACGAGCAGTACTTC	CASSNVRGPGDEQYF
TRBV10-3	TRBJ1-5	-	-	TGTGCCATCAGTGGAGGGGATGGAGGGCAGCCCCAGCATTTT	CAISGGDGGQPQHF
TRBV11-2	TRBJ1-2	-	-	TGTGCCAGCAGCTTAGACAGGCTCTATGGCTACACCTTC	CASSLDRLYGYTF
TRBV5-1	TRBJ1-5	-	TRBD1	TGCGCCAGCAGCTCGATAGGGGGCCGTGGCAATCAGCCCCAGCATTTT	CASSSIGGRGNQPQHF
TRBV29-1	TRBJ1-1	-	-	TGCAGCGTTGAGAAGATATGGGACGGGGAGAACACTGAAGCTTTCTTT	CSVEKIWDGENTEAFF
TRBV7-2	TRBJ1-5	-	-	TGTGCCAGCAGCTTAGTCCGGACTTTCAATCAGCCCCAGCATTTT	CASSLVRTFNQPQHF
TRBV5-1	TRBJ1-1	-	-	TGCGCCAGCAGCCCGGGCCCCGAGAGTGAAGCTTTCTTT	CASSPGPESEAFF
TRBV9	TRBJ1-2	-	-	TGTGCCAGCAGCGTAGAGGGGGGATTAGGTGGCTACACCTTC	CASSVEGGLGGYTF
TRBV29-1	TRBJ1-2	once	-	TGCAGCGGCGGGGACGGAAACTATGGCTACACCTTC	CSGGDGNYGYTF
TRBV7-9	TRBJ1-4	few	TRBD1	TGTGCCAGCAGCTCTCAGGGGGCGCGGCTTGGGGAAAAACTGTTTTTT	CASSSQGARLGEKLFF
TRBV7-2	TRBJ1-1	-	-	TGTGCCAGCAGCTCAGGGACTGGCACTGAAGCTTTCTTT	CASSSGTGTEAFF
TRBV7-8	TRBJ2-3	-	TRBD2	TGTGCCAGCAGCAAAACTAGCGGGGGGTTGTCAGATACGCAGTATTTT	CASSKTSGGLSDTQYF
TRBV30	TRBJ1-5	-	-	TGTGCCTGGAGAGGGGGTGCTTTTCAGCCCCAGCATTTT	CAWRGGAFQPQHF
TRBV4-1	TRBJ2-5	few	TRBD2	TGCGCCAGCAGCCTCCTCGGAGAGCGGGGGGGCAGGGGGGAGACCCAGTACTTC	CASSLLGERGGRGETQYF
TRBV7-8	TRBJ2-1	many	-	TGTGCCAGCAGCTTATTGCAACCTGGGGACAATGAGCAGTTCTTC	CASSLLQPGDNEQFF
TRBV5-1	TRBJ2-5	once	-	TGCGCCAGCAGCTCGTCAACGCAAGAGACCCAGTACTTC	CASSSSTQETQYF
TRBV19	TRBJ2-6	-	-	TGTGCCAGTAGTGCAGGGTCTGGGGCCAACGTCCTGACTTTC	CASSAGSGANVLTF
TRBV10-3	TRBJ2-3	few	TRBD1	TGTGCCAGCCAGACAGGGATTACCACAGATACGCAGTATTTT	CASQTGITTDTQYF
TRBV5-1	TRBJ2-1	-	-	TGCGCCAGCAGCTTGTCCGGGAGTTTGGGGCCCAATGAGCAGTTCTTC	CASSLSGSLGPNEQFF
TRBV30	TRBJ1-2	-	-	TGTGCCTGGAGTCCCAGGGGTTCGGATGGCTACACCTTC	CAWSPRGSDGYTF
TRBV5-6	TRBJ1-4	few	-	TGTGCCAGCAGCCTGTGGGGGGCTGAAGAAAAACTGTTTTTT	CASSLWGAEEKLFF
TRBV7-7	TRBJ2-1	once	-	TGTGCTAGCAGCTTAACACGGGACAATGAGCAGTTCTTC	CASSLTRDNEQFF